The T cell receptor (beta chain) described here comes from a study of OX40 agonist ivuxolimab in advanced cancers. Overall study: Cancers in dose escalation were hepatocellular, melanoma, renal cell and head and neck. Partial responses were recorded for three patients, including one with hepatocellular carcinoma and two with cutaneous melanoma.

The trim removed 5 bases at V and 2 bases at J, leaving 6 bases unmatched. The CDR3 loop spans 15 amino acids. In germline, CDR1 is MNHNY, CDR2 SVGAGI (reference sequence). Profiling relied on immunoSEQ multiplex PCR, and the TCRdb table lists in-frame clones only, not all of them. The sample records about 80,000 clones, around 88% being singletons. This clone was detected a few times. Its specificity is unknown. Study-wide points: Expanded clones were, on average, more numerous in CD8+ T cells than in CD4+. Patients with a partial response at 0.1-3.0 mg/kg had among the lowest clonal expansion.

This TCR was recovered from an adult with an advanced solid tumor such as melanoma, head and neck, liver or kidney cancer. The genes are TRBV6-6 and TRBJ1-5; 7 bases agree with TRBD1. Specimen: CD4+ or CD8+ T cells sorted from blood, collected in a trial of the OX40 agonist ivuxolimab. The CDR3 sequence is CASSPTGSGNQPQHF. In DNA, the CDR3 is TGTGCCAGCAGTCCGACAGGGAGCGGCAATCAGCCCCAGCATTTT.